One and the same sample provided the 19 T cell receptor beta chains below, sequenced in a study of radiation and T cells in renal cell carcinoma. Method: immunoSEQ multiplex PCR; TCRdb's copy keeps in-frame clones and lacks some. Of 100,000 to 150,000 clones in the sample, 80% to 90% were seen once. Time point noted: blood 2 weeks post-SBRT. Sample treatment: 15 Gy SBRT to primary tumor, nephrectomy 4 weeks later. The starting material was blood, obtained from a patient whose treatment included radiotherapy and nephrectomy. The receptors were gathered from a woman aged 60-70 years with renal cell carcinoma.

This chain uses TRBV19 with TRBJ2-1, with 8 bases lining up with TRBD1. V gave up 5 bases and J gave up 1 base; unmatched junction bases: 13. Germline V gives CDR1 LNHDA, CDR2 SQIVND (reference sequence). The CDR3 has 18 amino acids. CDR3 protein: CASSPPARGLGSYNEQFF. The CDR3, as DNA: TGTGCCAGTAGTCCCCCCGCCAGGGGGCTAGGTTCCTACAATGAGCAGTTCTTC.

This clone was seen a handful of times. This chain uses TRBV9 with TRBJ1-2; D not resolved. This CDR3 has 16 amino acids. From germline, CDR1 is SGDLS and CDR2 YYNGEE. V lost 2 bases to trimming and J lost 4 bases, with 18 bases between them. CDR3 sequence (DNA): TGTGCCAGCAGCGTCCACCCTTCCGGGGAAGGCTATGGCTACACCTTC. Translated, it gives CASSVHPSGEGYGYTF.

V usage is TRBV5-1 and J usage is TRBJ2-1; TRBD1 matches 7 bases. The germline CDR1 and CDR2 sequences are SGHRS and YFSETQ. This CDR3 is 16 amino acids long. Germline trimming cut 3 bases from V and 0 bases from J; bases unmatched to any gene: 6. CDR3 protein: CASSWTGLSSYNEQFF. Written as DNA, the CDR3 is TGCGCCAGCAGCTGGACAGGTCTTAGCTCCTACAATGAGCAGTTCTTC.

This clone was found a few times. The V and J genes are TRBV5-5 and TRBJ2-7; a weak D match, TRBD2 (5 bases). In germline, CDR1 is SGHKS, CDR2 YYEKEE (reference sequence). Trimming removed 2 bases from V and 4 bases from J, with 13 bases in between. The CDR3 spans 14 residues. DNA of the CDR3: TGTGCCAGCAGCTTTTCAGCGGAGTTTTACGAGCAGTACTTC. Its protein product is CASSFSAEFYEQYF.

V gene TRBV30 combines with J gene TRBJ2-7, with D possibly being TRBD1 or TRBD2 (6 bases each). Germline V gives CDR1 GTSNPN, CDR2 SVGIG (reference sequence). CDR3 size: 16 residues. V was cut by 1 base and J by 0 bases, with 16 bases left in between. CDR3 nucleotides: TGTGCCTGGAGTGGAGATAACGGGGGCATCTCCTACGAGCAGTACTTC. Residues: CAWSGDNGGISYEQYF.

This clone has more than one count but fewer than ten. This rearrangement joins TRBV19 to TRBJ2-7, with 11 bases aligning to TRBD2. The germline gives CDR1 LNHDA, CDR2 SQIVND (reference sequence). With 6 bases clipped from V and 4 bases from J, the junction kept 5 bases outside the gene matches. The CDR3 covers 14 residues. This CDR3 reads CASSVAGGPYEQYF. CDR3 nucleotide sequence: TGTGCCAGTAGCGTAGCGGGAGGGCCTTACGAGCAGTACTTC.

This clone was picked up a small number of times. The rearrangement joins TRBV6-1 to TRBJ1-4; no clear D. Trimming took 3 bases from V and 7 from J, leaving 18 bases between them. CDR3 length equals 16 residues. Germline V CDR1 and CDR2: MNHNS, SASEGT. The CDR3 spells CASSDIETHKLEKLFF. CDR3 coding DNA: TGTGCCAGCAGTGACATCGAGACCCACAAGCTTGAAAAACTGTTTTTT.

V and J are TRBV28 and TRBJ1-2, with D possibly being TRBD1 (6 bases). CDR3 size: 12 residues. The germline V gene has CDR1 MDHEN and CDR2 SYDVKM. V dropped 5 bases and J dropped 8 bases, with 12 bases sitting between them. The CDR3 spells CASSHGGLGYTF. The CDR3 DNA sequence: TGTGCCAGCAGTCATGGGGGGCTGGGCTACACCTTC.

This rearrangement joins TRBV6-6 to TRBJ2-5; 8 bases fit TRBD1. Germline V CDR1 and CDR2: MNHNY, SVGAGI (reference sequence). The CDR3 runs to 15 residues. V shed 2 bases and J 5 bases; nucleotides not matched to a gene: 7. The CDR3, as DNA: TGTGCCAGCAGTTACCAGCAGGGGGCCAGGGAGACCCAGTACTTC. Translating it yields CASSYQQGARETQYF.

This clone came up a few times. The chain is built from TRBV20-1 and TRBJ1-5; D is ambiguous. The germline V gene has CDR1 DFQATT and CDR2 SNEGSKA (reference sequence). Trimming took 5 bases from V and 4 from J, leaving 6 bases between them. CDR3 length equals 11 residues. This chain's CDR3 is CSAQKNQPQHF. The CDR3 DNA reads TGCAGTGCTCAGAAGAATCAGCCCCAGCATTTT.

CDR3 sequence: CASSIGGGAEREKLFF. The CDR3 DNA follows: TGTGCCAGTAGTATTGGGGGAGGGGCCGAGAGAGAAAAACTGTTTTTT. The J gene is TRBJ1-4, the V gene TRBV19, with D maybe TRBD1 (5 bases). The length of the CDR3 is 16 residues. V was pared by 3 bases and J by 8 bases, with 19 bases between. Looked up from germline, CDR1 is LNHDA and CDR2 is SQIVND (reference sequence).

The rearrangement links TRBV18 to TRBJ2-2, with D possibly matching TRBD2 (5 bases). The CDR3 contains 14 residues. The germline CDR1 and CDR2 sequences are KGHSH and LQKENI. The V gene lost 5 bases and the J gene lost 1 base, with 8 bases spanning the gap. The DNA of the CDR3 is TGTGCCAGCTCAACAAGCGGGAACACCGGGGAGCTGTTTTTT. Amino acids: CASSTSGNTGELFF.

This chain links TRBV2 with TRBJ1-1; D is possibly TRBD1 (5 bases). Germline values: CDR1 SNHLY, CDR2 FYNNEI. This CDR3 comprises 13 residues. V lost 7 bases and J 4 bases, leaving 13 bases between the germline ends. CDR3 bases: TGTGCCAGCACCCCAGGGATCGGCACTGAAGCTTTCTTT. It yields the protein CASTPGIGTEAFF.

This rearrangement joins TRBV5-4 to TRBJ2-7; D is perhaps TRBD1 (5 bases). This CDR3 has 15 amino acids. V lost 4 bases to trimming and J lost 0 bases, with 14 bases between them. The germline gives CDR1 SGHNT, CDR2 YYREEE (reference sequence). This chain's CDR3 is CASSQPTDNSYEQYF. CDR3 sequence (DNA): TGTGCCAGCAGCCAACCGACAGATAACTCCTACGAGCAGTACTTC. Combining the CDR3 with reference TRBV5-4 and TRBJ2-7 gives the whole variable domain ETGVTQSPTHLIKTRGQQVTLRCSSQSGHNTVSWYQQALGQGPQFIFQYYREEENGRGNFPPRFSGLQFPNYSSELNVNALELDDSALYLCASSQPTDNSYEQYFGPGTRLTVT.

The genes are TRBV6-4 and TRBJ2-1; 11 nucleotides agree with TRBD2. CDR1 MRHNA and CDR2 SNTAGT come from the germline V gene. There are 15 residues in the CDR3. The junction had 6 bases not matched to a gene; V was cut back by 7 bases and J by 4 bases. Here the CDR3 reads CASKALAGVYNEQFF. Written as DNA, the CDR3 is TGTGCCAGCAAGGCACTAGCGGGGGTTTACAATGAGCAGTTCTTC.

The genes are TRBV9 and TRBJ1-5; TRBD1 is a possible D gene (6 bases). The CDR3 loop spans 14 amino acids. V lost 0 bases and J lost 6, with 10 bases in between. CDR1 and CDR2 from the germline V gene are SGDLS and YYNGEE. CDR3 DNA: TGTGCCAGCAGCGTAGCGGGGGCGAGTCAGCCCCAGCATTTT. This encodes CASSVAGASQPQHF. Full variable domain (outside the CDR3, taken from reference TRBV9 and TRBJ1-5): DSGVTQTPKHLITATGQRVTLRCSPRSGDLSVYWYQQSLDQGLQFLIQYYNGEERAKGNILERFSAQQFPDLHSELNLSSLELGDSALYFCASSVAGASQPQHFGDGTRLSIL.

This sequence joins TRBV10-2 and TRBJ2-7, with D possibly being TRBD1 (6 bases). V lost 6 bases, J lost 2 bases, and 17 bases lay in between. The CDR3 totals 15 residues. CDR1 is WSHSY, CDR2 SAAADI, per germline. The CDR3 nucleotides are TGCGCCAGCAGGGAATCCGGGACACCTCCCTACGAGCAGTACTTC. This codes for CASRESGTPPYEQYF.

V gene TRBV27 combines with J gene TRBJ1-4; TRBD1 is a possible D gene (5 bases). Trimming pared 2 bases from V and 10 bases from J, leaving 17 bases between. In germline, CDR1 is MNHEY, CDR2 SMNVEV (reference sequence). This CDR3 is built from 15 residues. CDR3 sequence: CASSLLRGVDGKLFF. CDR3 bases: TGTGCCAGCAGTTTACTACGGGGGGTCGATGGAAAACTGTTTTTT.

J is TRBJ2-7 and V is TRBV2, with 9 bases fitting TRBD1. CDR3 length equals 15 residues. Trimming took 7 bases from V and 3 from J; bases not matched to a gene: 10. Germline V gives CDR1 SNHLY, CDR2 FYNNEI. The CDR3 bases are TGTGCCAGCACGTCTGACGGGACAGGGTTCTACGAGCAGTACTTC. The encoded protein is CASTSDGTGFYEQYF.